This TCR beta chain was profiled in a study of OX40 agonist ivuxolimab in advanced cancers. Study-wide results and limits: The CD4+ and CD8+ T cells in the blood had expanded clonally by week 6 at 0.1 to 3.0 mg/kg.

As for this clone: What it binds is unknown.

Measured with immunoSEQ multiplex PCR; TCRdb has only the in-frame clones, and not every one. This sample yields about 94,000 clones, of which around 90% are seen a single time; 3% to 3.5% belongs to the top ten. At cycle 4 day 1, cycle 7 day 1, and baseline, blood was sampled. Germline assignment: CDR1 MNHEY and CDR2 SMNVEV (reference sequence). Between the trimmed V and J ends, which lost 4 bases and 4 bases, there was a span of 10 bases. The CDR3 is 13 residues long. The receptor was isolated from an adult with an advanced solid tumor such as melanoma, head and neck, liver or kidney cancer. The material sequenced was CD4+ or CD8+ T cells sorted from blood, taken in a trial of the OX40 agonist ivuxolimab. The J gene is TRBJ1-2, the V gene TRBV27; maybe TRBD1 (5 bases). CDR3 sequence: CASSSLGVYGYTF. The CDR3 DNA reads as TGTGCCAGCAGTTCCTTGGGGGTCTATGGCTACACCTTC.